Reported below is one T cell receptor (beta chain). What it binds is not known. This CDR3 spans 16 amino acids. Losses at the gene ends were 2 bases for V and 4 bases for J; bases not matched to a gene: 7. Germline V gene data show CDR1 as SGHDT and CDR2 as YYEEEE. Produced via immunoSEQ multiplex PCR; TCRdb's table is partial and in-frame only. The sample has around 69,000 clones, roughly 95% seen once. The data derive from a study of cytomegalovirus exposure and HLA in healthy donors. The study's findings and limits: The finding came from a later analysis; first-cohort TCR clusters tended to co-occur in the 110 or so validation repertoires. Specificity of a few CMV-associated chains for CMV antigens was verified in vitro. The authors listed 150 or so TCR beta chains as cytomegalovirus-associated.

The V call is TRBV5-6, the J call TRBJ2-1; 9 bases line up with TRBD2. The TCR was taken from a woman aged 18-30 years in good health and CMV-seropositive. Sample: PBMCs. The CDR3 DNA reads TGTGCCAGCAGCTTATTTAGCGGGAGTGGGTACAATGAGCAGTTCTTC. This codes for CASSLFSGSGYNEQFF.